The 8 T cell receptor beta chains below were found in one sample sequenced in a study of shared clonotypes between healthy human individuals. Only in-frame clones appear in the TCRdb table, and some are missing; sequencing was by immunoSEQ multiplex PCR. The sample holds around 1.5 million clones; 95% to 99% are singletons and the top ten take about 0.42%. Material: naive CD4+ T cells sorted from blood. Indicated subset: CD45RA+ positively selected. These TCRs come from a man aged 25-45 years in good health.

Here the CDR3 reads CASSQAGQGAQQYF. The CDR3 region has the DNA TGCGCCAGCAGCCAAGCAGGACAAGGGGCGCAGCAGTACTTC. The chain has TRBV4-1 and TRBJ2-7, with D tentatively TRBD1 (5 bases). The CDR3 runs to 14 residues. Trimming shortened V by 1 base and J by 8 bases, and 15 bases separated the two germline ends. CDR1 MGHRA and CDR2 YSYEKL come from the germline V gene.

Notes on this clone: The same CDR3 arises from other DNA sequences in this sample as well. This chain uses TRBV29-1 with TRBJ2-3, with TRBD2 as a possible D gene (6 bases). Trimming took off 5 bases at V and 2 bases at J, with 11 bases between the two ends. The CDR3 contains 13 residues. Per germline, CDR1 SQVTM and CDR2 ANQGSEA. This chain's CDR3 is CSVSGLHTDTQYF. CDR3 nucleotide sequence: TGCAGCGTTTCGGGACTCCACACAGATACGCAGTATTTT.

The chain couples TRBV6-4 to TRBJ2-1, with 9 bases aligning to TRBD2. With 3 bases clipped from V and 5 bases from J, the junction kept 2 bases outside the gene matches. This CDR3 region has 14 residues. Germline assignment: CDR1 MRHNA and CDR2 SNTAGT. The CDR3 region is CASSDVAGDNEQFF. The DNA of the CDR3 is TGTGCCAGCAGTGATGTAGCGGGAGACAATGAGCAGTTCTTC.

The rearrangement links TRBV6-1 to TRBJ2-7; D is ambiguous. Germline-derived CDR1 and CDR2 are MNHNS and SASEGT. The CDR3 length is 13 residues. Trimming stripped 3 bases from V and 2 bases from J, with 8 bases between. CDR3 residues: CASSERGAYEQYF. CDR3 coding DNA: TGTGCCAGCAGTGAGCGCGGAGCCTACGAGCAGTACTTC.

Remarks on this clone: In the same sample, other DNA sequences code for this CDR3. This chain uses TRBV28 with TRBJ2-1; no clear D gene. The germline V gene encodes CDR1 MDHEN and CDR2 SYDVKM. The CDR3 runs to 14 residues. Deletions cut 5 bases from V and 3 bases from J, with 11 bases between. The CDR3 DNA sequence: TGTGCCAGCAGTCCGGCCGGCAGCTACAATGAGCAGTTCTTC. It codes for CASSPAGSYNEQFF.

J is TRBJ2-5 and V is TRBV14; no firm D call. Trimming left V 2 bases short and J 5 bases short, with 9 bases between. CDR3 length equals 13 residues. Germline V gene data show CDR1 as SGHDN and CDR2 as FVKESK. CDR3 in DNA: TGTGCCAGCAGCCAACTAGATCTTGAGACCCAGTACTTC. It specifies CASSQLDLETQYF.

Comments on this clone: Different DNA sequences within this sample yield the same CDR3. V and J are TRBV18 and TRBJ1-4; TRBD1 aligns across 9 bases. The CDR3 sequence is 14 residues long. V gave up 6 bases and J gave up 3 bases; unmatched junction bases: 2. CDR1 is KGHSH, CDR2 LQKENI, per germline. This CDR3 is CASSRDRANEKLFF. DNA of the CDR3: TGTGCCAGCTCGCGGGACAGGGCTAATGAAAAACTGTTTTTT.

The V gene is TRBV28, the J gene TRBJ1-1, with no clear D. The germline CDR1 and CDR2 sequences are MDHEN and SYDVKM. This CDR3 contains 13 residues. V was clipped by 2 bases and J by 4 bases, with 8 bases between them. The CDR3 bases are TGTGCCAGCAGTTTACGGCTGGGCACTGAAGCTTTCTTT. Its translation: CASSLRLGTEAFF.